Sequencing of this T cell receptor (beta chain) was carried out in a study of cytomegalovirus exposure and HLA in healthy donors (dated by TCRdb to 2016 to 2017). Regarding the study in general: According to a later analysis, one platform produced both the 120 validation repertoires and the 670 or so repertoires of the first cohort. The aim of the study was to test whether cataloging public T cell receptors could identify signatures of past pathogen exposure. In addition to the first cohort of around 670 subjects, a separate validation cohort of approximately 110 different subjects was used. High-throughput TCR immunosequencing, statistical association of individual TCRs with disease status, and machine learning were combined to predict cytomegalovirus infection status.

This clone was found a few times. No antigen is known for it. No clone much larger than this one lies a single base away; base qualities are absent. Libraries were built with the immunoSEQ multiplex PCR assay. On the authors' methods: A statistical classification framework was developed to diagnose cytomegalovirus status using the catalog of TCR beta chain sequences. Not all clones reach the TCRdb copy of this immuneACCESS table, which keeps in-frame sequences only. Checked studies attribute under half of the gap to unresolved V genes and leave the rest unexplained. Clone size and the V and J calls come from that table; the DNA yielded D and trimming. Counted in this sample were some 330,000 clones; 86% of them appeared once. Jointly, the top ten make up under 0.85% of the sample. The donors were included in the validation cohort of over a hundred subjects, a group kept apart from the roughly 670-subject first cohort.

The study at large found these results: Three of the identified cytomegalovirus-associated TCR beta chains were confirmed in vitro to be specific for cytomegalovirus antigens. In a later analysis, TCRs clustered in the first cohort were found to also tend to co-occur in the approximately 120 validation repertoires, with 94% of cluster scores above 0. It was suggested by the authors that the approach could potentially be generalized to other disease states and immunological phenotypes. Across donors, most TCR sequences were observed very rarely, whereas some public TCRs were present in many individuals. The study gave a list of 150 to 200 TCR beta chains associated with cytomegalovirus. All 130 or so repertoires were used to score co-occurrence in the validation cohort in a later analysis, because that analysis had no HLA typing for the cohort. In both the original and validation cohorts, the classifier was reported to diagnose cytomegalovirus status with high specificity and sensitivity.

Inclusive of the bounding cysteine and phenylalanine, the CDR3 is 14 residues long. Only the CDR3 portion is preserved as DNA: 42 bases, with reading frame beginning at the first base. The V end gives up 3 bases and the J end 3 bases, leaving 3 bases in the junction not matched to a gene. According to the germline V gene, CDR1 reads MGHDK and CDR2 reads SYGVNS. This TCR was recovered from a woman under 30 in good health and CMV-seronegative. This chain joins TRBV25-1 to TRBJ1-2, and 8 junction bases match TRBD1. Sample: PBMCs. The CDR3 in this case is CASSDPGGYYGYTF. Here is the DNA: TGTGCCAGCAGTGATCCAGGGGGCTACTATGGCTACACCTTC.